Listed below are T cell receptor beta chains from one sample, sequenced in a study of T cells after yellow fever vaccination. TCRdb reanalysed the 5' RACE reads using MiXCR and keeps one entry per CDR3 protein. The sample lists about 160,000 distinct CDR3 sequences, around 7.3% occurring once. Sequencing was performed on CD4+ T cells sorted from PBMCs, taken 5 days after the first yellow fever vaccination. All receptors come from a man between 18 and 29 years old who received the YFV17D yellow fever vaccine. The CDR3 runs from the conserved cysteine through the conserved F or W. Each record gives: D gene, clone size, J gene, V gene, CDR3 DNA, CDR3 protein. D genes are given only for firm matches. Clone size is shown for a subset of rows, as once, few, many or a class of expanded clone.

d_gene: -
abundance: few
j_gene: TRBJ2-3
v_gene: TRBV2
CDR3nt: TGTGCCAGCAGTGAAGCGTTGGACAAGTACACAGATACGCAGTATTTT
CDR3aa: CASSEALDKYTDTQYF

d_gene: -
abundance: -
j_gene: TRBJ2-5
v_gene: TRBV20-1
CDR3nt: TGCAGTGCCCCAAGGCCAGGGCTGTTAATAGAGACCCAGTACTTC
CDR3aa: CSAPRPGLLIETQYF

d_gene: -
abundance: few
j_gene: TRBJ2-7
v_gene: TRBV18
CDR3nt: TGTGCCAGCTCACCTGTAGCCCACGAGCAGTACTTC
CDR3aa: CASSPVAHEQYF

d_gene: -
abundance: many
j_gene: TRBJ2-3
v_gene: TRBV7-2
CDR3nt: TGTGCCAGCAGGCTGACTCGGGGGATCACAGATACGCAGTATTTT
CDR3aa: CASRLTRGITDTQYF

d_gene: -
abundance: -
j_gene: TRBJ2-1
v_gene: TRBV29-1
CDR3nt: TGCAGCGTTGTAAGAGGTAGCTCCTACAATGAGCAGTTCTTC
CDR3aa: CSVVRGSSYNEQFF

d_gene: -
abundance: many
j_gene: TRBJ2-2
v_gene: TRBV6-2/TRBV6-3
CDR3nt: TGTGCCAGCAGTTACGACACTTTGAACACCGGGGAGCTGTTTTTT
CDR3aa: CASSYDTLNTGELFF

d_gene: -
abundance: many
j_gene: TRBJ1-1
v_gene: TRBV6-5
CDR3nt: TGTGCCAGCATGAGTCGGAACACTGAAGCTTTCTTT
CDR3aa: CASMSRNTEAFF

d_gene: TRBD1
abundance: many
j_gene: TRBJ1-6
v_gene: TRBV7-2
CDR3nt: TGTGCCAGCAGCTCCGGGACAGGGCAACGACCCCTCCACTTT
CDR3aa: CASSSGTGQRPLHF

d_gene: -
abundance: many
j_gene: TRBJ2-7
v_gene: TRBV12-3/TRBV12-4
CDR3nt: TGTGCCAGCAGTCCCAGGGGTACCTCCTACGAGCAGTACTTC
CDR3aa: CASSPRGTSYEQYF

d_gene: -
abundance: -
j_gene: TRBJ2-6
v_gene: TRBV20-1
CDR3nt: TGCAGTGCTAGAGATCTGCGACACTCTGGGGCCAACGTCCTGACTTTC
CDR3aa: CSARDLRHSGANVLTF

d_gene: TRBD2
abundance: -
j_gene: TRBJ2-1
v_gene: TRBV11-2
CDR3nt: TGTGCCAGCAGTTCACGGGGAAAAGCGGGGACGTACAATGAGCAGTTCTTC
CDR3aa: CASSSRGKAGTYNEQFF

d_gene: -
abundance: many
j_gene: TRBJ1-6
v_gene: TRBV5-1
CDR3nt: TGCGCCAGCAGCTTGGAGACGGAGAATTCACCCCTCCACTTT
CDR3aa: CASSLETENSPLHF

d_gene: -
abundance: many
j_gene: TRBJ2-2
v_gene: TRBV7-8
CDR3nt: TGTGCCAGCAGCTTAGGGGGGGGGGCTCTTTCGCCCGGGGAGCTGTTTTTT
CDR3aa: CASSLGGGALSPGELFF

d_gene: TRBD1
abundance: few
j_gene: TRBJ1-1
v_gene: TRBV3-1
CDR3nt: TGTGCCAGCAGCCCTACGGACAGGGACGAAGCTTTCTTT
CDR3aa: CASSPTDRDEAFF

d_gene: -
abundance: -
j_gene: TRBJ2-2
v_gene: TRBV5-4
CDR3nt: TGTGCCAGCAGCTCGCCGATACGAACAGGGTCGGGGGAGCTGTTTTTT
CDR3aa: CASSSPIRTGSGELFF

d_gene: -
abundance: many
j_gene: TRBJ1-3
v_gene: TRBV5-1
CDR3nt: TGCGCCAGCAGCTTGGCAGGGCTCGGAAACACCATATATTTT
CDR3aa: CASSLAGLGNTIYF

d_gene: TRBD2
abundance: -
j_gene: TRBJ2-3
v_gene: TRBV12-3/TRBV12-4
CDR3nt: TGTGCCAGCCGATTAGCGGGGGGCGCAGATACGCAGTATTTT
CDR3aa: CASRLAGGADTQYF

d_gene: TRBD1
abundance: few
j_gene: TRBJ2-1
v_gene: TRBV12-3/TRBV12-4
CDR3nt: TGTGCCAGCAGCCTAACAGGGGTTACCTACAATGAGCAGTTCTTC
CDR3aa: CASSLTGVTYNEQFF

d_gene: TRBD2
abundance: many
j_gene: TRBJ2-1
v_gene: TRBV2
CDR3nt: TGTGCCAGCAGCGCCCTAGCGGGAGAATACAATGAGCAGTTCTTC
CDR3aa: CASSALAGEYNEQFF

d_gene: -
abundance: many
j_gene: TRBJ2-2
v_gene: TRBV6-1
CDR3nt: TGTGCCAGCAGTGAACGGGGCGGCTTTTCGACCGGGGAGCTGTTTTTT
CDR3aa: CASSERGGFSTGELFF

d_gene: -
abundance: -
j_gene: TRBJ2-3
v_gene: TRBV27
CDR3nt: TGTGCCAGCAGTTTGGTTGGGGAGCTATTACGCACAGATACGCAGTATTTT
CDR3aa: CASSLVGELLRTDTQYF

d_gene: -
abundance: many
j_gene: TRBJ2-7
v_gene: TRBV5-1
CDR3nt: TGCGCCAGCAGCGGTACAGGGCTGAGGTCCTACGAGCAGTACTTC
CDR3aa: CASSGTGLRSYEQYF

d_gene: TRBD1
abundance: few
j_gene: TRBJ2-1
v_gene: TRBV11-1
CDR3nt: TGTGCCAGGACCTCCGGGACAGAGCAAGACGGTAAAAACAATGAGCAGTTCTTC
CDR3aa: CARTSGTEQDGKNNEQFF

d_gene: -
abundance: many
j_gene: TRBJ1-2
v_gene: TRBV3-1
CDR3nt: TGTGCCAGCAGCCAAGATGGCGGGGCGAACTACACCTTC
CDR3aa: CASSQDGGANYTF

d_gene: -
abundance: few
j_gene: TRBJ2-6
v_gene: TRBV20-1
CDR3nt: TGCAGTGCTAGAGAGGAGTCTGGGGCCAACGTCCTGACTTTC
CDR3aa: CSAREESGANVLTF

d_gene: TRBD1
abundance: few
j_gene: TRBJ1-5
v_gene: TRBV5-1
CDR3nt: TGCGCCAGCAGGGAAAAGACAGGGTCGCCGAGTCCCCAGCATTTT
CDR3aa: CASREKTGSPSPQHF

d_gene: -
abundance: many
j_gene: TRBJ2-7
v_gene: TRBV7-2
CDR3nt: TGTGCCAGCAGCCCCCGTTCTCTCTACGAGCAGTACTTC
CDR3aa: CASSPRSLYEQYF

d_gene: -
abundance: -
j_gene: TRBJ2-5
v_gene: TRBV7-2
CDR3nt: TGTGCCAGCAGCTCCGGGACCAAAGAGACCCAGTACTTC
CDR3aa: CASSSGTKETQYF

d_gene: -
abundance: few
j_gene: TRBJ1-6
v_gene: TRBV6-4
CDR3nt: TGTGCCAGCAGTCGCGGCGCGGGTATCCTTTTATCCCCCAATTCACCCCTCCACTTT
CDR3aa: CASSRGAGILLSPNSPLHF

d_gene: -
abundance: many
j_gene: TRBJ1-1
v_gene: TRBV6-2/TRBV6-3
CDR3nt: TGTGCCAGCAGTCACGGGGGATACAGGATGCTAGCTTTCTTT
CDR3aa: CASSHGGYRMLAFF

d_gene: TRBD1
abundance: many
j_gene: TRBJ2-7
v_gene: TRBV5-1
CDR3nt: TGCGCCAGCAGCTTGGCCGGGACAGGCTACTCCTACGAGCAGTACTTC
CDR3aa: CASSLAGTGYSYEQYF

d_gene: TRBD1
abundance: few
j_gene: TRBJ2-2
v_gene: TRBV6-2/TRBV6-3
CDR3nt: TGTGCCAGCAGACCATCCGGGACAGGGGCTAGGACCGGGGAGCTGTTTTTT
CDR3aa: CASRPSGTGARTGELFF

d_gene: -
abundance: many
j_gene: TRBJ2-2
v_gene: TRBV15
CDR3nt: TGTGCCACCAGCAGAGATCGTATTGGGAGATTCGAAACCGGGGAGCTGTTTTTT
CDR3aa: CATSRDRIGRFETGELFF

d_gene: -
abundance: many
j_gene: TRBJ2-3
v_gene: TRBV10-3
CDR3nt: TGTGCCATCAGTGAGGGGTCTTGGACAGATACGCAGTATTTT
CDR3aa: CAISEGSWTDTQYF

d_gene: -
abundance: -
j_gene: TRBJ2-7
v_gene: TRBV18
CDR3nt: TGTGCCAGCTCACCTCCTTCTACCTACGAGCAGTACTTC
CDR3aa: CASSPPSTYEQYF

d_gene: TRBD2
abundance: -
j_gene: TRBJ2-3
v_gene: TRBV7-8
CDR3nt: TGTGCCAGCAGCGAAAGGACTAGCGCTTTTAGCACAGATACGCAGTATTTT
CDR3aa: CASSERTSAFSTDTQYF

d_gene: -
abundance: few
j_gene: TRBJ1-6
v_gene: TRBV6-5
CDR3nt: TGTGCCAGCAGCTCTGCGGGGGGAGAGTTTGCCTCACCCCTCCACTTT
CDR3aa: CASSSAGGEFASPLHF

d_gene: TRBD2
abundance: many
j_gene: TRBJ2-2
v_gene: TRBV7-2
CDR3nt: TGTGCCAGCAGTTACAATAGCGGGGGGGCCGGGGAGCTGTTTTTT
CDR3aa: CASSYNSGGAGELFF

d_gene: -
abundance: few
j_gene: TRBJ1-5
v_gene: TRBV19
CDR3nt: TGTGCCAGTAGTAAGGGCAGGGAGGCCCAGCATTTT
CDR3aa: CASSKGREAQHF

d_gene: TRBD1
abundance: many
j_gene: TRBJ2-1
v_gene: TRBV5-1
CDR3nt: TGCGCCAGCAGCCCCGGGACAGATCTAAGCTCCTACAATGAGCAGTTCTTC
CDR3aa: CASSPGTDLSSYNEQFF

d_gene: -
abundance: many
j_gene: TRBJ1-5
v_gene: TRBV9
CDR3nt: TGTGCCAGCAGCGTAGGGGGAGAGGTGGGCCAGCCCCAGCATTTT
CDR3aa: CASSVGGEVGQPQHF

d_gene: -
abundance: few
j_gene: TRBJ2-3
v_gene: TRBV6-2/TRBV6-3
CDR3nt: TGTGCCAGCAGTTCCACGGGCCTTTTCACAGATACGCAGTATTTT
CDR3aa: CASSSTGLFTDTQYF

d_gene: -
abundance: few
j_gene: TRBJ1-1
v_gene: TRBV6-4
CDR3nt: TGTGCCAGCAGAGTGGGGGCGAACACTGAAGCTTTCTTT
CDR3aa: CASRVGANTEAFF

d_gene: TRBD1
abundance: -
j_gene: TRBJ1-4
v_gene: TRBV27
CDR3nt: TGTGCCAGCAGTTCGACGACCGGGACAGGGATAGAAAAACTGTTTTTT
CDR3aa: CASSSTTGTGIEKLFF

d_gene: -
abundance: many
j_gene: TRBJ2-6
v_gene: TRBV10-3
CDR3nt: TGTGCCATCAGGGGGAGCTCTGGGGCCAACGTCCTGACTTTC
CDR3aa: CAIRGSSGANVLTF

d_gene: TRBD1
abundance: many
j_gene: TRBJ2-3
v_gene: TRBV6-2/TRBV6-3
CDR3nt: TGTGCCAGCAGCCTACAGGGGGCCGCAGATACGCAGTATTTT
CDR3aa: CASSLQGAADTQYF

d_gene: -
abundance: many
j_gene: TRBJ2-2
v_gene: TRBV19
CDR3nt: TGTGCCAGTAGACAAGGGTGGAACACCGGGGAGCTGTTTTTT
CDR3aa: CASRQGWNTGELFF

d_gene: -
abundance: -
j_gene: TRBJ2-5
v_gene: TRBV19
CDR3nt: TGTGCCAGTAGTGTAGACCGTCGGGCGACCCAGTACTTC
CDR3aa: CASSVDRRATQYF

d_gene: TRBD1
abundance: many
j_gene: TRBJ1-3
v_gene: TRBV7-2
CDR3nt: TGTGCCAGCAGCCTTACAGGGGAGACTGGAAACACCATATATTTT
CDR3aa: CASSLTGETGNTIYF

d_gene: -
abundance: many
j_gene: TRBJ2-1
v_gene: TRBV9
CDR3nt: TGTGCCAGCAGCCCCGTTGGGACCCGGCCCTACAATGAGCAGTTCTTC
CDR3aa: CASSPVGTRPYNEQFF

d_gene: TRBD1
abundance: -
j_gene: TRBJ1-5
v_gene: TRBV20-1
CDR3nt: TGCAGTGCAGGGGGGACAGCGAGCAATCAGCCCCAGCATTTT
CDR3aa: CSAGGTASNQPQHF

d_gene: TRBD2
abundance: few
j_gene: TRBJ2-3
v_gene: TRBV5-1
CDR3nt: TGCGCCAGCAGCTTAGCGGCTCTAGCGGGGATTGATACGCAGTATTTT
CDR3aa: CASSLAALAGIDTQYF

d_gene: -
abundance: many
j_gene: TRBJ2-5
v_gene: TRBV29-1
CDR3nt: TGCAGCGTTGGCCTCCAAGAGACCCAGTACTTC
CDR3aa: CSVGLQETQYF

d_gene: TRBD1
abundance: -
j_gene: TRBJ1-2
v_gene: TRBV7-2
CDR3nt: TGTGCCAGCAGGGAGGGGGCGCAGGGCTATGGCTACACCTTC
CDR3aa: CASREGAQGYGYTF

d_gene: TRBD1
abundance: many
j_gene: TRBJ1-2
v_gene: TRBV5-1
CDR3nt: TGCGCCAGCAGCTATGGCCCAAATAGGGACAGTAACTATGGCTACACCTTC
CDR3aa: CASSYGPNRDSNYGYTF

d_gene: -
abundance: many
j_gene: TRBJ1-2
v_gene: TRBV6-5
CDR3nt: TGTGCCAGCAGTTATGGAGGGGCAGGCCTACCATATGGCTACACCTTC
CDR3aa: CASSYGGAGLPYGYTF